The text below deals with one T cell receptor (beta chain). Its antigen is not identified. This sample is part of a study of T cell responses to AZD1222 COVID-19 vaccine. The CDR3 runs 14 residues. Germline-derived CDR1 and CDR2 are SGHVS and FQNEAQ. V lost 1 base, J lost 2 bases, and 6 bases lay in between. Only in-frame clones appear in the TCRdb table, and some are missing; sequencing was by immunoSEQ multiplex PCR. The table records approximately 210,000 clones, more than 85% of them present only once. Regarding the study as a whole: As reported, nearly half of all spike-specific TCRs target variant regions that are unmutated.

The receptor's source is an adult who received the AZD1222 COVID-19 vaccine. This chain connects TRBV7-8 to TRBJ1-5; possible D gene TRBD1, 6 bases. The sample in question was peripheral blood, obtained 28 days after the second AZD1222 dose. CDR3 nucleotides: TGTGCCAGCAGCTTAGAGGGGGGCAATCAGCCCCAGCATTTT. Protein: CASSLEGGNQPQHF.